Below, 25 T cell receptor beta chains from the same sample are listed, as sequenced in a study of shared T cell receptors in the human thymus. Sequencing was performed with immunoSEQ multiplex PCR; in TCRdb, only in-frame clones are kept and a portion is missing. This table holds hundreds of thousands of clones, 80% to 90% found once. The same data also went into a second study, on human thymus T cells.

The sample was thymocytes. All receptors derive from a girl less than two years old with a congenital heart defect.

The chain has TRBV4-3 and TRBJ1-1; D remains unclear. Germline-derived CDR1 and CDR2 are LGHNA and YSLEER. The CDR3 length is 15 residues. V gave up 1 base and J gave up 5 bases, with 14 bases separating them. DNA for the CDR3: TGCGCCAGCAGCCAAGCGGCGGGGAGGAGGACTGAAGCTTTCTTT. Translating it yields CASSQAAGRRTEAFF.

This sequence joins TRBV28 and TRBJ2-3, with 10 bases matching TRBD2. CDR3 size: 18 residues. The V segment lost 6 bases and the J segment 5 bases; nucleotides outside the gene matches: 17. CDR1 is MDHEN and CDR2 is SYDVKM in the germline V gene. This CDR3 reads CASSLDPSGGLQLDTQYF. In DNA form, the CDR3 reads TGTGCCAGCAGCCTAGACCCTAGCGGGGGTCTCCAGCTAGATACGCAGTATTTT. Using reference TRBV28 and TRBJ2-3 for the parts outside the CDR3, the full variable domain is DVKVTQSSRYLVKRTGEKVFLECVQDMDHENMFWYRQDPGLGLRLIYFSYDVKMKEKGDIPEGYSVSREKKERFSLILESASTNQTSMYLCASSLDPSGGLQLDTQYFGPGTRLTVL.

This clone was detected once. The chain has TRBV4-2 and TRBJ2-4; 7 nucleotides line up with TRBD2. The V gene's germline CDR1 is LGHNA and CDR2 YNFKEQ. This CDR3 contains 15 residues. Germline trimming cut 4 bases from V and 1 base from J; bases unmatched to any gene: 4. The CDR3 bases are TGTGCCAGCAGCCTGCGAGCGGGGGCCAAAAACATTCAGTACTTC. This gives the protein CASSLRAGAKNIQYF.

The chain is built from TRBV10-2 and TRBJ2-5; 8 bases are shared with TRBD2. With V trimmed by 6 bases and J by 5 bases, 11 bases remained unmatched. CDR3 length: 15 amino acids. Germline CDR1 is WSHSY and CDR2 is SAAADI. The CDR3 region has the DNA TGCGCCAGCAGAAGTCGGGGGGGGCTCTTGGAGACCCAGTACTTC. Its translation is CASRSRGGLLETQYF.

The V call is TRBV2, the J call TRBJ2-7; 8 nucleotides match TRBD2. The CDR3 length is 14 residues. In germline, CDR1 is SNHLY, CDR2 FYNNEI. The V gene end was trimmed by 6 bases and the J gene end by 4 bases; junction bases not matched to a gene: 8. The CDR3 protein is CASRPTSGSYEQYF. The CDR3 coding sequence is TGTGCCAGCAGGCCCACTAGCGGTTCGTACGAGCAGTACTTC.

V is TRBV5-6 and J is TRBJ1-2; no definite D call. Germline V gene lookup returns CDR1 SGHDT and CDR2 YYEEEE. V shed 1 base and J shed 8 bases, with 9 bases lying between them. The CDR3 extends over 12 amino acids. CDR3 DNA: TGTGCCAGCAGCTTGCTGGGCCTCGGCTACACCTTC. Translating gives CASSLLGLGYTF.

The chain recombines TRBV19 with TRBJ1-1; D is possibly TRBD1 (5 bases). The CDR3 has 15 residues. Germline V gene data show CDR1 as LNHDA and CDR2 as SQIVND (reference sequence). Trimming took off 1 base at V and 0 bases at J, with 9 bases between the two ends. CDR3 nucleotides: TGTGCCAGTAGTATAGGGGGCTTGATGAACACTGAAGCTTTCTTT. Translating it yields CASSIGGLMNTEAFF.

This chain links TRBV6-1 with TRBJ1-3, with a possible D match to TRBD1 (5 bases). The CDR3 is made up of 16 amino acids. Germline values: CDR1 MNHNS, CDR2 SASEGT. With 0 bases removed from V and 4 bases from J, the gap between germline ends came to 13 bases. The CDR3 spells CASSEARRDRGNTIYF. As DNA, the CDR3 is TGTGCCAGCAGTGAAGCGCGGAGGGACCGGGGAAACACCATATATTTT.

The gene calls are TRBV19 and TRBJ2-6, with 9 positions matching TRBD2. Germline CDR1 and CDR2: LNHDA and SQIVND (reference sequence). The J segment lost 2 bases and the V segment lost 6 bases, leaving 11 bases of the junction unmatched. This CDR3 has 18 residues. The CDR3 nucleotides read TGTGCCAGTAGATCGTCGGCGCGGGGGGGGGCTGGGGCCAACGTCCTGACTTTC. This sequence encodes CASRSSARGGAGANVLTF.

V gene TRBV2 combines with J gene TRBJ1-1; D unclear. The CDR3 totals 12 residues. Germline loops: CDR1 SNHLY, CDR2 FYNNEI. With 8 bases removed from V and 1 base from J, the gap between germline ends came to 8 bases. Written as DNA, the CDR3 is TGTGCCAGCTGGGCTTCGAACACTGAAGCTTTCTTT. As protein: CASWASNTEAFF.

This clone is a singleton in its sample. CDR3 nucleotides: TGTGCCAGCAGTTTTCTCGGGGGGTCCGGCGAGCAGTACTTC. It yields the protein CASSFLGGSGEQYF. The V and J genes are TRBV5-4 and TRBJ2-5; TRBD2 matches at 7 bases. The DNA end is more similar to TRBJ2-7, so the J call may be wrong. The length of the CDR3 is 14 residues. The germline V gene encodes CDR1 SGHNT and CDR2 YYREEE (reference sequence).

This rearrangement joins TRBV28 to TRBJ2-1; weak D call: TRBD2 (6 bases). There are 12 residues in the CDR3. V was shortened by 6 bases and J by 5 bases, with 8 bases between the two germline ends. The V gene's germline CDR1 is MDHEN and CDR2 SYDVKM. The CDR3 loop is CASRRGNNEQFF. The DNA for the CDR3 is TGTGCCAGCAGGCGGGGAAACAATGAGCAGTTCTTC. Full variable domain (rest looked up from reference TRBV28 and TRBJ2-1): DVKVTQSSRYLVKRTGEKVFLECVQDMDHENMFWYRQDPGLGLRLIYFSYDVKMKEKGDIPEGYSVSREKKERFSLILESASTNQTSMYLCASRRGNNEQFFGPGTRLTVL.

A remark on this clone: Other DNA sequences in this sample translate to the same CDR3. V usage is TRBV2 and J usage is TRBJ1-1; D gene unclear. The CDR3 sequence is 13 residues long. V was trimmed by 6 bases and J by 0 bases, leaving 8 bases between them. Germline V gives CDR1 SNHLY, CDR2 FYNNEI. The CDR3 nucleotides read TGTGCCAGCAGAGGAGGGATGAACACTGAAGCTTTCTTT. Amino acid sequence: CASRGGMNTEAFF.

This clone has a handful of counts. The rearrangement links TRBV7-9 to TRBJ2-7; a weak D match, TRBD1 (6 bases). Trimming left V 3 bases short and J 0 bases short, with 9 bases between. CDR1 is SEHNR, CDR2 FQNEAQ, per germline (reference sequence). The CDR3 runs 14 residues. The CDR3 loop is CASSFRDTSYEQYF. Here the CDR3 DNA reads TGTGCCAGCAGCTTCCGGGACACCTCCTACGAGCAGTACTTC.

This clone was seen once. The chain combines TRBV5-6 with TRBJ1-2; 7 positions agree with TRBD1. In germline, CDR1 is SGHDT, CDR2 YYEEEE. V was clipped by 5 bases and J by 1 base; unmatched bases: 2. CDR3 size: 13 residues. The CDR3 coding sequence is TGTGCCAGCAGTGGGACAGATAACTATGGCTACACCTTC. Its protein is CASSGTDNYGYTF.

This clone was detected a few times. The chain recombines TRBV6-1 with TRBJ1-5; D may be TRBD1 (6 bases). The CDR3 spans 14 residues. The germline gives CDR1 MNHNS, CDR2 SASEGT. Trimming took off 7 bases at V and 5 bases at J, with 15 bases between the two ends. The CDR3 protein is CASTDRWAYQPQHF. The CDR3 bases are TGTGCCAGCACCGACAGGTGGGCTTATCAGCCCCAGCATTTT.

Only one count was recorded for this clone. The rearrangement uses TRBV2 and TRBJ1-1, with 8 positions matching TRBD1. From germline, CDR1 is SNHLY and CDR2 FYNNEI. V lost 5 bases, J lost 4 bases, and 15 bases stayed unmatched. The CDR3 length is 17 residues. In nucleotides, the CDR3 is TGTGCCAGCAGTAATTCGGCAGGGGGCGTTGGTGGCACTGAAGCTTTCTTT. Its translation: CASSNSAGGVGGTEAFF.

The chain is built from TRBV5-4 and TRBJ1-1, with D hard to call. The CDR3 is 14 residues long. The V and J ends lost 4 bases and 1 base respectively, with 11 bases between them. Per germline, CDR1 SGHNT and CDR2 YYREEE (reference sequence). In nucleotides, the CDR3 is TGTGCCAGCAGCCCCGCGGGCAGGAACACTGAAGCTTTCTTT. Its protein is CASSPAGRNTEAFF.

The table lists this clone with a count of one. V is TRBV5-5 and J is TRBJ2-7; TRBD1 matches 8 bases. The CDR3 loop spans 17 amino acids. Germline-derived CDR1 and CDR2 are SGHKS and YYEKEE (reference sequence). V lost 3 bases to trimming and J lost 0 bases; unmatched junction nucleotides: 11. CDR3 sequence reads: CASSSYDEGQVSYEQYF. CDR3 nucleotides: TGTGCCAGCAGCTCCTACGATGAGGGACAGGTCTCCTACGAGCAGTACTTC.

The V gene is TRBV5-8, the J gene TRBJ1-2, with TRBD1 identical over 8 bases. Germline-derived CDR1 and CDR2 are SGHTS and YDEGEE. There are 13 residues in the CDR3. With 7 bases clipped from V and 4 bases from J, the junction kept 6 bases outside the gene matches. The CDR3: CASPDRVGYGYTF. DNA for the CDR3: TGTGCCAGCCCGGACAGGGTTGGCTATGGCTACACCTTC.

The chain carries TRBV2 and TRBJ1-4; possible D gene TRBD1, 6 bases. The CDR3 is 17 residues long. Trimming took off 0 bases at V and 7 bases at J, with 18 bases between the two ends. Germline V gives CDR1 SNHLY, CDR2 FYNNEI. The chain's CDR3 is CASSEAPPGRGGEKLFF. As DNA, the CDR3 is TGTGCCAGCAGTGAAGCCCCCCCTGGCAGGGGCGGTGAAAAACTGTTTTTT.

The genes are TRBV5-5 and TRBJ2-1; 8 nucleotides match TRBD1. The V gene's germline CDR1 is SGHKS and CDR2 YYEKEE (reference sequence). The CDR3 runs 18 residues. The ends lost 3 bases at V and 5 bases at J; junction bases unmatched: 16. CDR3 DNA: TGTGCCAGCAGCTGTATTGGCCTAAGCCGGGACAGGAACAATGAGCAGTTCTTC. Translating it yields CASSCIGLSRDRNNEQFF.

The V call is TRBV27, the J call TRBJ1-1; 7 nucleotides line up with TRBD1. The V segment lost 4 bases and the J segment 7 bases; nucleotides outside the gene matches: 24. Germline CDR1 reads MNHEY; CDR2 reads SMNVEV (reference sequence). This CDR3 comprises 19 residues. CDR3 sequence (DNA): TGTGCCAGCAGTTCTACCCGGAGATTTTTCGACAGGGCGGAGGGTGAAGCTTTCTTT. Protein product: CASSSTRRFFDRAEGEAFF.

This clone came up a few times. The chain joins TRBV5-4 to TRBJ1-1; D uncertain. Germline CDR1 is SGHNT and CDR2 is YYREEE (reference sequence). The germline V and J ends were trimmed by 4 bases and 4 bases, with 20 bases remaining between them. The length of the CDR3 is 16 residues. CDR3 amino acids: CASSLRRERVRTEAFF. The CDR3 DNA reads as TGTGCCAGCAGCCTGAGAAGGGAGAGGGTACGCACTGAAGCTTTCTTT.

In its sample, this clone was seen once. The V call is TRBV6-5, the J call TRBJ2-7; possible D gene TRBD1, 6 bases. V shed 5 bases and J shed 3 bases, with 14 bases lying between them. The CDR3 runs to 14 residues. Germline loops: CDR1 MNHEY, CDR2 SVGAGI. CDR3 region: CASSIYRVGYEQYF. The CDR3 DNA sequence: TGTGCCAGCAGTATTTACAGGGTGGGCTACGAGCAGTACTTC.